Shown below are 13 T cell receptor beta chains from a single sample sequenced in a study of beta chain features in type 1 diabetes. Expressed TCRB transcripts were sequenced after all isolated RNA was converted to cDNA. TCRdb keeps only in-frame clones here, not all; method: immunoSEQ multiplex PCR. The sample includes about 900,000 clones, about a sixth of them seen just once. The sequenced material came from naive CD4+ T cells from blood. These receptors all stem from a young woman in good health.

CDR3 sequence reads: CAISEPWGLAERDTQYF. In DNA, the CDR3 is TGTGCCATCAGTGAGCCTTGGGGACTAGCAGAAAGAGATACGCAGTATTTT. V and J are TRBV10-3 and TRBJ2-3; TRBD2 matches 9 bases. The germline gives CDR1 ENHRY, CDR2 SYGVKD. The CDR3 has 17 amino acids. Trimming removed 2 bases from V and 5 bases from J; junction bases left unmatched: 11.

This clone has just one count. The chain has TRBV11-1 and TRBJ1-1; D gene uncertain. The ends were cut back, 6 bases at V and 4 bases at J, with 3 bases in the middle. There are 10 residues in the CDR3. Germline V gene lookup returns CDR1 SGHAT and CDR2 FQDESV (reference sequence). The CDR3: CASSRTEAFF. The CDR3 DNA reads TGTGCCAGCAGTCGCACTGAAGCTTTCTTT.

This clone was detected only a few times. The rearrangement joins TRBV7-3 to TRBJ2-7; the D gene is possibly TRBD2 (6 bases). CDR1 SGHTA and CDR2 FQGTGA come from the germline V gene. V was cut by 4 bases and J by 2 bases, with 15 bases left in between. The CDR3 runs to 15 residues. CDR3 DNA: TGTGCCAGCAGCTCCCAAGCTAGCGCGACCTACGAGCAGTACTTC. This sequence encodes CASSSQASATYEQYF.

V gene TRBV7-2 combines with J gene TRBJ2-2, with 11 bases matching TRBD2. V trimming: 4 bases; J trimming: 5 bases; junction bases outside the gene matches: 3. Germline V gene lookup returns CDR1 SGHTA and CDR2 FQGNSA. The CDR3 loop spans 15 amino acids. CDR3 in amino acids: CASSSLAGGTGELFF. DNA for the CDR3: TGTGCCAGCAGCTCCTTAGCGGGAGGGACCGGGGAGCTGTTTTTT.

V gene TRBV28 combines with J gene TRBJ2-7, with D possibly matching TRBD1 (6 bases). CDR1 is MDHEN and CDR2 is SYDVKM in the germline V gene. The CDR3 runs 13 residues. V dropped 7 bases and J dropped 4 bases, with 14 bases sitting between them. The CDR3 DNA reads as TGTGCCAGCACCCGGACAGCCTTTTACGAGCAGTACTTC. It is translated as CASTRTAFYEQYF.

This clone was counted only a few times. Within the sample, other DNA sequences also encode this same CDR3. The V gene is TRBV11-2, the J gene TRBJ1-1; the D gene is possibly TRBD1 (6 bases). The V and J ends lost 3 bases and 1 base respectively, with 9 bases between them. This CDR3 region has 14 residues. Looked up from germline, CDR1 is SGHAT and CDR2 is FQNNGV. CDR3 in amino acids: CASSFTRGNTEAFF. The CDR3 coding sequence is TGTGCCAGCAGCTTTACCAGGGGGAACACTGAAGCTTTCTTT.

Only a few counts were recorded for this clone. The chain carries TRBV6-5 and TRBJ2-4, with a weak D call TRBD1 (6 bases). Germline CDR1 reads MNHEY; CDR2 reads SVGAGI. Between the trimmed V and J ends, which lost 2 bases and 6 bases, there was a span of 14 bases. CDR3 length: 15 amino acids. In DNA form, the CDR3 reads TGTGCCAGCAGTTACGGGGACAAGAGGCTAAACATTCAGTACTTC. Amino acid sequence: CASSYGDKRLNIQYF.

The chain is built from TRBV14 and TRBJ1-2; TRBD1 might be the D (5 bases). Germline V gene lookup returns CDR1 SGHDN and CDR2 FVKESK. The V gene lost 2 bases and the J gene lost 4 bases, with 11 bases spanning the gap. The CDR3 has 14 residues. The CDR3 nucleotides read TGTGCCAGCAGCCAAAGTTTGGGGGGCTATGGCTACACCTTC. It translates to CASSQSLGGYGYTF.

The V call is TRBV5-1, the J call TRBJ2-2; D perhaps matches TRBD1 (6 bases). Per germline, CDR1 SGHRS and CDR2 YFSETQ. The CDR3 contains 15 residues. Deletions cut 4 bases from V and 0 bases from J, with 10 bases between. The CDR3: CASSPDSPNTGELFF. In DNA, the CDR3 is TGCGCCAGCAGCCCGGACAGCCCGAACACCGGGGAGCTGTTTTTT.

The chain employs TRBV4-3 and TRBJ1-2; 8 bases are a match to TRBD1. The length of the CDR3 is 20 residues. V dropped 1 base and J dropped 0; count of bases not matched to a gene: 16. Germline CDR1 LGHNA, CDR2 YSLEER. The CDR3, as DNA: TGCGCCAGCAGCCAAGTTTCAGGACAGGGCTTTGAGTTTGCTAACTATGGCTACACCTTC. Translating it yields CASSQVSGQGFEFANYGYTF.

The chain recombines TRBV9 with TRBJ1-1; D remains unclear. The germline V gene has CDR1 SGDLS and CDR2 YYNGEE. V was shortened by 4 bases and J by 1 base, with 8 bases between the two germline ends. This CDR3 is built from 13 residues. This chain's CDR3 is CASSRRTNTEAFF. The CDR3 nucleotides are TGTGCCAGCAGCAGACGAACGAACACTGAAGCTTTCTTT.

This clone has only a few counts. The CDR3 DNA sequence: TGTGCCAGCAGCTCAACAGGGTATCAGCCCCAGCATTTT. Protein: CASSSTGYQPQHF. The chain links TRBV11-2 to TRBJ1-5; tentative D call: TRBD1 (6 bases). Per germline, CDR1 SGHAT and CDR2 FQNNGV. There are 13 residues in the CDR3. V was cut by 4 bases and J by 5 bases, with 9 bases left in between.

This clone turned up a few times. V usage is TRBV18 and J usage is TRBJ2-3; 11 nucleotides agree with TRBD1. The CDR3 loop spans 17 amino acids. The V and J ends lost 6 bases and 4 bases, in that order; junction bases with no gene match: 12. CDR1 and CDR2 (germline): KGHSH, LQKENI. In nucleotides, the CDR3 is TGTGCCAGCTCTGTCAACCCCCGGGACAGGGGGGCAGATACGCAGTATTTT. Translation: CASSVNPRDRGADTQYF.